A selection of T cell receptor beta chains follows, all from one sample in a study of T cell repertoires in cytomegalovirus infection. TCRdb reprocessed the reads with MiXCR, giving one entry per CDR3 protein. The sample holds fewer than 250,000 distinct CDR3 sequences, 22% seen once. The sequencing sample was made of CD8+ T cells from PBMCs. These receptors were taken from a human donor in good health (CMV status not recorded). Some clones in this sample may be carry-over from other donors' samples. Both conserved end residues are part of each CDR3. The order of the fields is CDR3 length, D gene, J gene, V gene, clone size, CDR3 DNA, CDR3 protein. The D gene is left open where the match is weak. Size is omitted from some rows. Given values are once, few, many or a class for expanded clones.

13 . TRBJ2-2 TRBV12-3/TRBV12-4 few TGTGCCAGCAGTTTAACGCTCGGCGGGGAGCTGTTTTTT CASSLTLGGELFF
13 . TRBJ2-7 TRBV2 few TGTGCCAGCAGTGGGAGGGCCTCCTACGAGCAGTACTTC CASSGRASYEQYF
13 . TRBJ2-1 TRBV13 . TGTGCCAGCAGCTTGTTCTCTCGGAATGAGCAGTTCTTC CASSLFSRNEQFF
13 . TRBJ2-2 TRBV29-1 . TGCAGCGTTCTTAGAGGGGGCACCGGGGAGCTGTTTTTT CSVLRGGTGELFF
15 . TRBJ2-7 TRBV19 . TGTGCCAGTACACGGACAGTAGGTTTGGGTGACGAGCAGTACTTC CASTRTVGLGDEQYF
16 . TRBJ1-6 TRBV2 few TGTGCCAGCAGTGAAGGAGTCAGATCCTATAATTCACCCCTCCACTTT CASSEGVRSYNSPLHF
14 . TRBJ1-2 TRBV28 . TGTGCCAGCAGCGTAGTACCAGGGATGGAGGGCTACACCTTC CASSVVPGMEGYTF
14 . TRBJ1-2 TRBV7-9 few TGTGCCAGCAGCGGAGCAGGGGCGATCTATGGCTACACCTTC CASSGAGAIYGYTF
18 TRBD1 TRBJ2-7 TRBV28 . TGTGCCAGCAGTTTAGTTATGGGACAGCCGGTGGCCCCGTACGAGCAGTACTTC CASSLVMGQPVAPYEQYF
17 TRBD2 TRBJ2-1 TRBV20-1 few TGCAGTGCTAGAGCCCTATCCAGCGGGGGGCTCTACAATGAGCAGTTCTTC CSARALSSGGLYNEQFF
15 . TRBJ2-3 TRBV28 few TGTGCCAGCAGTTTGGGGGTCATTAGCACAGATACGCAGTATTTT CASSLGVISTDTQYF
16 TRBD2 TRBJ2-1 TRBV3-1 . TGTGCCAGCAGCCAGGGACTAGCGGGGAGCACCAATGAGCAGTTCTTC CASSQGLAGSTNEQFF
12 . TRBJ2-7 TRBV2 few TGTGCCACCGTGGGTGGGGGCTACGAGCAGTACTTC CATVGGGYEQYF
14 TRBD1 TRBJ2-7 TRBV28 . TGTGCCAGCAGATCGACAGGGGGCGCGAGGGAGCAGTACTTC CASRSTGGAREQYF
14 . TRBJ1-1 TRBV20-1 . TGCAGTGTACCGTATAAGCAGGGGATTACTGAAGCTTTCTTT CSVPYKQGITEAFF
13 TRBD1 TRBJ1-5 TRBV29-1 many TGCAGCGTTGGACAGGGAGATGGTCAGCCCCAGCATTTT CSVGQGDGQPQHF